The following is a TCR beta chain sequence with its context. This entry comes from a study of blood T cell repertoires in COVID-19. Overall study context: From the United States, Italy and Spain came samples of acute and convalescent COVID-19. PBMCs, B-cell-depleted T cells, or T cells were the source of the cDNA or gDNA that made up the material.

The CDR3 consists of 15 residues. Trimming cost V 4 bases and J 2 bases, with 11 bases left between them. The V gene's germline CDR1 is KGHSH and CDR2 LQKENI. Generated by immunoSEQ multiplex PCR, the TCRdb table keeps only in-frame clones and is missing some. The sample lists 250,000 to 350,000 clones, around 87% occurring once. The rearrangement joins TRBV18 to TRBJ2-2, with D possibly matching TRBD2 (5 bases). Sequences were obtained from peripheral blood. The receptor comes from a woman between 50 and 59 years old who had recovered from COVID-19. CDR3 amino acids: CASSQLDANTGELFF. CDR3 sequence (DNA): TGTGCCAGCTCACAACTAGACGCAAACACCGGGGAGCTGTTTTTT.